Reported below is one TCR beta chain. This clonotype was detected a few times. Its antigen is still unknown. There are no base qualities to consult, and no much larger clone falls within one base. The source of the sample is a study of early T cells in non-severe SARS-CoV-2 infection (dated by TCRdb to about 2021). Regarding the study in general: TCR sequencing used bulk RNA from unsorted whole blood, so alpha and beta chains could not be paired.

General conclusions and limits of the study: VDJdb matching was skewed toward anti-spike CD8 responses, so virus-specific expansions were likely underestimated and private and CD4 specificities were missed.

As encoded in the germline V gene, CDR1 is SNHLY while CDR2 is FYNNEI. The CDR3 runs 12 residues from the cysteine to the phenylalanine. The entry retains the CDR3 DNA only, 36 bases that are in frame from base 1. V and J lose 6 bases and 8 bases, and a span of 11 bases separates them. The study was a case-control design nested within a healthcare worker cohort in London, UK, with weekly nasopharyngeal swab PCR tests and blood sampling. Between 23 and 31 March 2020, the week of the UK lockdown, healthcare workers were enrolled and then followed up weekly for as long as 16 weeks. Library prep was done by 5' RACE. TCRdb lists the instrument as NextSeq 500. In the TCR library protocol, unique molecular identifiers were attached to individual cDNA molecules to correct for PCR bias and sequencing error. Both TCR alpha and beta chains were sequenced, and tight co-correlation was observed between alpha and beta sequence abundances in each sample. Under the source paper's analysis protocol: Decombinator V4 was used to perform V gene, J gene and CDR3 annotation of TCR sequences. Expanded TCRs were defined as changing significantly between any two time points under a Poisson model with p below 0.0001. TCR abundances were normalised to the total number of TCRs sequenced per sample and were expressed as counts per million. TRAV1-2 paired with TRAJ12, TRAJ20 or TRAJ33 defined MAIT TCRs, while TRAV10 paired with TRAJ18 defined iNKT TCRs. A search of VDJdb, accessed on 1 November 2021, was run for TCRs annotated to CMV, EBV and SARS-CoV-2, with TCRs annotated for multiple antigens excluded. TCRdb redid the processing of the public reads, applying fastp at Q25 and MiXCR, and retained in-frame beta chains. Rows merge per CDR3 protein into single entries with the most common DNA and genes. The V and J calls, along with clone size, are taken from TCRdb and not from the paper's own processing. The sample table shows about 84,000 distinct CDR3 sequences, and roughly 12% are seen once. Roughly 3% of the sample is held by the ten biggest clonotypes.

The sequence came from an adult who was a healthcare worker with PCR-confirmed SARS-CoV-2 infection or an uninfected control (not recorded which). Sequenced input: whole blood. The sequence joins TRBV2 to TRBJ1-3; the D gene is not confidently resolved. This receptor carries the CDR3 CASSPGQYTIYF. Read as DNA, the sequence is TGTGCCAGCAGCCCCGGGCAATACACCATATATTTT.